Listed below are T cell receptor beta chains from one sample, sequenced in a study of T cell repertoires in cytomegalovirus infection. TCRdb re-called the reads through MiXCR, storing one row per CDR3 protein. The sample consists of around 240,000 distinct CDR3 sequences, approximately 22% of them appearing once. Sequencing was carried out using CD8+ T cells from PBMCs. These receptors all stem from a human donor in good health (CMV status not recorded). Some clones in this sample may be carry-over from other donors' samples. Each CDR3 is given with its conserved first and last residue. Fields, in order: D gene, clone size, V gene, J gene, CDR3 protein, CDR3 DNA. A D gene is named only where the DNA matches it firmly. Size is omitted from some rows. Given values are once, few, many or a class for expanded clones.

>.|few|TRBV2|TRBJ1-6
CASSAGEASTWNSPLHF
TGTGCCAGCAGTGCGGGAGAGGCCTCCACCTGGAATTCACCCCTCCACTTT
>TRBD1|many|TRBV19|TRBJ1-1
CASSADRGNTEAFF
TGTGCCAGTAGCGCGGACAGGGGGAACACTGAAGCTTTCTTT
>.|few|TRBV4-1|TRBJ1-1
CASSQEWGEAFF
TGCGCCAGCAGCCAAGAATGGGGTGAAGCTTTCTTT
>TRBD2|many|TRBV6-6|TRBJ2-5
CASRGAGNALETQYF
TGTGCCAGCAGGGGAGCGGGGAATGCCCTGGAGACCCAGTACTTC
>.|.|TRBV6-6|TRBJ1-6
CASSPRAGALDSPLHF
TGTGCCAGCAGTCCGAGGGCGGGGGCGTTGGATTCACCCCTCCACTTT
>.|few|TRBV2|TRBJ2-7
CASSDRVDEQYF
TGTGCCAGCAGTGACAGGGTGGACGAGCAGTACTTC
>.|.|TRBV12-3/TRBV12-4|TRBJ2-7
CASSQTGGQYF
TGTGCCAGCAGCCAGACAGGTGGGCAGTACTTC
>TRBD1|.|TRBV20-1|TRBJ2-7
CSATGTDSYEQYF
TGCAGTGCTACCGGGACAGACTCCTACGAGCAGTACTTC
>.|few|TRBV20-1|TRBJ1-5
CSASQGYNQPQHF
TGCAGTGCTTCCCAGGGGTACAATCAGCCCCAGCATTTT
>TRBD1|few|TRBV19|TRBJ2-1
CASSRDRENEQFF
TGTGCCAGTAGTAGGGACAGGGAGAATGAGCAGTTCTTC
>TRBD2|once|TRBV29-1|TRBJ2-1
CSVDGLAGDSSYNEQFF
TGCAGCGTTGACGGACTAGCGGGGGACAGCTCCTACAATGAGCAGTTCTTC
>.|few|TRBV14|TRBJ1-4
CASGDGYEKLFF
TGTGCCAGCGGAGACGGATATGAAAAACTGTTTTTT
>.|few|TRBV25-1|TRBJ2-7
CASRRDEQYF
TGTGCCAGCAGACGGGACGAGCAGTACTTC
>TRBD1|.|TRBV7-6|TRBJ2-2
CASSLVTAGGRNTGELFF
TGTGCCAGCAGCTTAGTTACGGCAGGGGGTCGTAACACCGGGGAGCTGTTTTTT
>.|many|TRBV7-2|TRBJ2-3
CASSFSPGGSTDTQYF
TGTGCCAGCAGCTTTTCTCCCGGGGGCTCCACAGATACGCAGTATTTT
>.|.|TRBV30|TRBJ2-7
CAWRSGRGVSERYEQYF
TGTGCCTGGAGGAGCGGCAGGGGGGTATCAGAGCGGTACGAGCAGTACTTC
>.|few|TRBV5-5|TRBJ2-3
CASSSQTGPSTDTQYF
TGTGCCAGCAGCTCGCAAACAGGACCCTCCACAGATACGCAGTATTTT
>.|.|TRBV5-6|TRBJ2-7
CASSFRAAYEQYF
TGTGCCAGCAGCTTCAGGGCCGCCTACGAGCAGTACTTC
>.|many|TRBV12-3/TRBV12-4|TRBJ2-1
CASSRGQINEQFF
TGTGCCAGCAGCCGGGGTCAGATAAATGAGCAGTTCTTC
>.|many|TRBV7-2|TRBJ2-4
CASSFGGRGNIQYF
TGTGCCAGCAGCTTCGGGGGGCGGGGAAACATTCAGTACTTC
>TRBD1|.|TRBV7-9|TRBJ1-5
CASGQGEGNQPQHF
TGTGCCAGCGGACAGGGAGAGGGAAATCAGCCCCAGCATTTT
>TRBD1|many|TRBV6-1|TRBJ2-3
CASSGTGTGDTQYF
TGTGCCAGCAGCGGGACAGGGACGGGAGATACGCAGTATTTT
>.|few|TRBV3-1|TRBJ2-1
CASSTQYNEQFF
TGTGCCAGCAGCACTCAGTACAATGAGCAGTTCTTC
>TRBD1|.|TRBV14|TRBJ1-6
CASSQDQGVDPYNSPLHF
TGTGCCAGCAGCCAAGATCAGGGGGTCGACCCCTATAATTCACCCCTCCACTTT
>TRBD1|.|TRBV5-4|TRBJ1-1
CASSGPHRGEAFF
TGTGCCAGCAGCGGACCTCACAGGGGGGAAGCTTTCTTT
>TRBD2|.|TRBV10-3|TRBJ2-1
CAISESQRTSPYNEQFF
TGTGCCATCAGTGAGTCGCAGCGGACTAGCCCCTACAATGAGCAGTTCTTC
>TRBD2|few|TRBV5-5|TRBJ2-7
CASSLSPSGVEQYF
TGTGCCAGCAGCTTGAGTCCTAGCGGGGTCGAGCAGTACTTC
>.|.|TRBV2|TRBJ1-2
CASPTVYGYTF
TGTGCCAGCCCAACCGTCTATGGCTACACCTTC
>TRBD1|.|TRBV7-9|TRBJ2-6
CASLEDRIDSGANVLTF
TGTGCCAGCTTAGAGGACAGGATAGACTCTGGGGCCAACGTCCTGACTTTC
>TRBD2|.|TRBV12-3/TRBV12-4|TRBJ2-1
CASSFRLAGGVRDEQFF
TGTGCCAGCAGTTTCCGACTAGCGGGGGGGGTAAGGGATGAGCAGTTCTTC
>.|many|TRBV2|TRBJ2-4
CASGSTGGADIQYF
TGTGCCAGTGGAAGTACGGGGGGCGCTGACATTCAGTACTTC
>.|few|TRBV7-3|TRBJ1-2
CASSLILSRTFLYGYTF
TGTGCCAGCAGCTTAATCCTGTCCCGGACCTTCCTCTATGGCTACACCTTC
>TRBD2|many|TRBV7-6|TRBJ2-3
CASSPRTRGGRVTDTQYF
TGTGCCAGCAGCCCACGGACGCGGGGGGGCCGGGTCACAGATACGCAGTATTTT
>.|many|TRBV7-2|TRBJ1-2
CASSSRSDWNYGYTF
TGTGCCAGCAGCTCGCGCAGTGATTGGAACTATGGCTACACCTTC
>TRBD2|few|TRBV6-2/TRBV6-3|TRBJ2-1
CASSYLTSSWHEQFF
TGTGCCAGCAGTTACCTGACTAGCTCATGGCATGAGCAGTTCTTC
>TRBD1|.|TRBV20-1|TRBJ1-5
CSARSTGVYSNQPQHF
TGCAGTGCTAGAAGTACAGGGGTTTATAGCAATCAGCCCCAGCATTTT
>TRBD2|few|TRBV27|TRBJ2-3
CASNSAGGADTQYF
TGTGCCAGCAATTCAGCGGGGGGTGCAGATACGCAGTATTTT
>TRBD2|.|TRBV24-1|TRBJ2-1
CATSAGAGQYNEQFF
TGTGCCACCAGTGCGGGAGCGGGGCAGTACAATGAGCAGTTCTTC
>.|.|TRBV20-1|TRBJ2-7
CSAQRTHPLTTYEQYF
TGCAGTGCTCAAAGGACTCACCCCCTCACCACCTACGAGCAGTACTTC
>TRBD2|many|TRBV7-2|TRBJ2-3
CASSPGGATDTQYF
TGTGCCAGCAGTCCCGGGGGGGCCACAGATACGCAGTATTTT
>TRBD1|many|TRBV7-9|TRBJ1-2
CASSRSDREVSYGYTF
TGTGCCAGCAGCCGGAGTGACAGGGAGGTTTCGTATGGCTACACCTTC
>.|.|TRBV28|TRBJ1-1
CASSLPKTVEAFF
TGTGCCAGCAGTTTACCCAAGACGGTTGAAGCTTTCTTT
>TRBD1|.|TRBV23-1|TRBJ1-1
CASSQWGPHRGDTEAFF
TGCGCCAGCAGTCAATGGGGGCCCCACAGGGGGGACACTGAAGCTTTCTTT
>.|few|TRBV10-3|TRBJ1-6
CAIRQGVNSPLHF
TGTGCCATCAGACAGGGTGTAAATTCACCCCTCCACTTT
>TRBD2|.|TRBV12-3/TRBV12-4|TRBJ2-3
CASSFGLAGVTDTQYF
TGTGCCAGCAGCTTTGGACTAGCGGGGGTGACAGATACGCAGTATTTT